This T cell receptor beta chain was captured by sequencing in a study of long-term antiretroviral therapy in people with HIV. A word on this clone: Its antigen is unknown.

Study-wide points: Comparison with controls showed narrower CDR3 length ranges in HIV repertoires. Dating from the mid-2000s to the late 2010s, the blood was possibly obtained under older ART regimens.

Investigators performed immunoSEQ version v3.0 at survey level. Measured with immunoSEQ multiplex PCR; TCRdb has only the in-frame clones, and not every one. The sample lists 23,000 or so clones; roughly 82% were seen once. The receptor comes from a man between 50 and 59 years old with HIV. This material consisted of unsorted PBMCs, taken 0.3 years after starting antiretroviral therapy.

CDR3 amino acids: CASSQDWGAGGFYEQYF. The CDR3 region has the DNA TGCGCCAGCAGCCAAGATTGGGGGGCAGGGGGATTTTACGAGCAGTACTTC. This chain connects TRBV4-3 to TRBJ2-7; D is possibly TRBD1 (7 bases). Germline V gives CDR1 LGHNA, CDR2 YSLEER. Trimming cost V 0 bases and J 4 bases, with 19 bases left between them. The CDR3 covers 17 residues.